This T cell receptor beta chain originates from a study of blood T cells in healthy people across ages. Then a second PCR, running about 7 to 11 cycles, was carried out with a sample-barcoded 5' primer and a J-beta primer mix. TCRdb processed the 5' RACE reads anew with MiXCR; each CDR3 protein has one entry. The sample has hundreds of thousands of distinct CDR3 sequences, around 52% seen once. Donors each provided roughly 9.6 milliliters of peripheral blood. Germline values: CDR1 SQVTM, CDR2 ANQGSEA. This CDR3 is 11 amino acids long. V dropped 4 bases and J dropped 3 bases, with 7 bases sitting between them.

The origin of this receptor is a woman at least 80 years old in good health. The sequencing sample was made of blood. This rearrangement joins TRBV29-1 to TRBJ2-7; D is uncertain. The CDR3 spells CSVGSRYEQYF. As DNA, the CDR3 is TGCAGCGTTGGGTCCCGCTACGAGCAGTACTTC.